This T cell receptor (beta chain) came from a study of shared clonotypes between healthy human individuals. Findings of the study overall: The low donor count limited represented genetic and exposure-history diversity. An effect of sequencing depth on clonotype sharing among donors was expected.

Data came from immunoSEQ multiplex PCR; TCRdb stores just in-frame clones and leaves some out. The sample has 300,000 to 400,000 clones, around 79% seen once; the top ten hold around 9.3%. The CDR3 consists of 14 residues. Looked up from germline, CDR1 is SGHRS and CDR2 is YFSETQ. Between the trimmed V and J ends, which lost 0 bases and 2 bases, there was a span of 8 bases. Only one count was recorded for this clone. What it recognizes is unknown. The sequence was obtained from a man aged 25 to 40 in good health. The sample consisted of memory CD4+ T cells sorted from blood. The subset is: CD45RA-negative fraction. V usage is TRBV5-1 and J usage is TRBJ1-2, with D perhaps matching TRBD1 (6 bases). CDR3 sequence reads: CASSLAGENYGYTF. The CDR3 coding sequence is TGCGCCAGCAGCTTGGCAGGGGAGAACTATGGCTACACCTTC.